This T cell receptor beta chain comes out of a study of early T cells in non-severe SARS-CoV-2 infection. Looking at the study overall: Unsorted whole-blood RNA was sequenced in bulk, leaving chains unpaired.

This clonotype was seen at least ten times. TCRdb reprocessed the 5' RACE reads via MiXCR and lists one record per CDR3 protein. In the table there are some 82,000 distinct CDR3 sequences, roughly an eighth of which are singletons. This CDR3 is 16 amino acids long. V gave up 2 bases and J gave up 0 bases, with 13 bases separating them. Germline CDR1 is SNHLY and CDR2 is FYNNEI. V gene TRBV2 combines with J gene TRBJ1-1; no clear D gene. The material sequenced was whole blood. The receptor was derived from an adult who was a healthcare worker with PCR-confirmed SARS-CoV-2 infection or an uninfected control (not recorded which). The CDR3 DNA reads TGTGCCAGCAGTGAACCCGACAAGGAGGTGAACACTGAAGCTTTCTTT. As protein: CASSEPDKEVNTEAFF. The full variable domain, completed using reference TRBV2 and TRBJ1-1, is EPEVTQTPSHQVTQMGQEVILRCVPISNHLYFYWYRQILGQKVEFLVSFYNNEISEKSEIFDDQFSVERPDGSNFTLKIRSTKLEDSAMYFCASSEPDKEVNTEAFFGQGTRLTVV.